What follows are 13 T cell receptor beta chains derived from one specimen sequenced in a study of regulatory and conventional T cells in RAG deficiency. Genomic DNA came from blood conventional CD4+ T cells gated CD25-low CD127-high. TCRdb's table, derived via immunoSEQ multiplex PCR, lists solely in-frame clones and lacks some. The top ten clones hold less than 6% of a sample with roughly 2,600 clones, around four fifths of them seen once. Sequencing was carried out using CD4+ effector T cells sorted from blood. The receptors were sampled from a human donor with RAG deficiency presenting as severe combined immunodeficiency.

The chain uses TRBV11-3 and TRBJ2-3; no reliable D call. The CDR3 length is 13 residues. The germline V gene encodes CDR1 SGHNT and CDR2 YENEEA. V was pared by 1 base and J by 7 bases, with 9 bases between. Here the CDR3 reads CASSLVGGNTQYF. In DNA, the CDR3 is TGTGCCAGCAGCTTAGTGGGCGGAAATACGCAGTATTTT.

The CDR3, as DNA: TGTGCCAGCAGCCCCCGGGGTCAAGAGACCCAGTACTTC. Residues: CASSPRGQETQYF. V and J are TRBV7-9 and TRBJ2-5; D might be TRBD2 (5 bases). Germline CDR1 and CDR2: SEHNR and FQNEAQ (reference sequence). V was pared by 5 bases and J by 2 bases, with 9 bases between. The CDR3 is 13 amino acids.

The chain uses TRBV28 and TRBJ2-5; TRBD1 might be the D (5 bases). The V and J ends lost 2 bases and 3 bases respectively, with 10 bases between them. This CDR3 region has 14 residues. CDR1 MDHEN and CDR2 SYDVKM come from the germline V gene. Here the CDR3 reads CASSLAGIEETQYF. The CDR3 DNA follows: TGTGCCAGCAGTTTAGCAGGGATAGAAGAGACCCAGTACTTC. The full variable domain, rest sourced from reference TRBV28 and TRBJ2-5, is DVKVTQSSRYLVKRTGEKVFLECVQDMDHENMFWYRQDPGLGLRLIYFSYDVKMKEKGDIPEGYSVSREKKERFSLILESASTNQTSMYLCASSLAGIEETQYFGPGTRLLVL.

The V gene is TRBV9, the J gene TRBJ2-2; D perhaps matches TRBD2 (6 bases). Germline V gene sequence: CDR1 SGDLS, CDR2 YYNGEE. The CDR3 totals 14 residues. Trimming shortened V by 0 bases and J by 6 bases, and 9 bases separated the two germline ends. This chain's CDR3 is CASSVVSGAGELFF. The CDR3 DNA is TGTGCCAGCAGCGTAGTGTCGGGGGCCGGGGAGCTGTTTTTT. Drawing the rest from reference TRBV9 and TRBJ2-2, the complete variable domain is DSGVTQTPKHLITATGQRVTLRCSPRSGDLSVYWYQQSLDQGLQFLIQYYNGEERAKGNILERFSAQQFPDLHSELNLSSLELGDSALYFCASSVVSGAGELFFGEGSRLTVL.

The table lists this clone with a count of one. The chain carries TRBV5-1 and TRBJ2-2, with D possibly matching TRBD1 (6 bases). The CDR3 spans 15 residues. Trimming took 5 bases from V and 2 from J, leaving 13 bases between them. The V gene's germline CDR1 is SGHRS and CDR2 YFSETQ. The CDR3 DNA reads TGCGCCAGCAGGATTACAGGGTTAAACACCGGGGAGCTGTTTTTT. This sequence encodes CASRITGLNTGELFF.

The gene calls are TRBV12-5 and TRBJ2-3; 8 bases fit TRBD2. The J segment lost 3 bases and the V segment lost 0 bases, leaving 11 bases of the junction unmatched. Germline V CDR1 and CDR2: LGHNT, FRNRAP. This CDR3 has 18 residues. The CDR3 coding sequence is TGTGCTAGTGGTTTGGTACTGGACGGGAGGGCGAAAACAGATACGCAGTATTTT. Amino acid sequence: CASGLVLDGRAKTDTQYF.

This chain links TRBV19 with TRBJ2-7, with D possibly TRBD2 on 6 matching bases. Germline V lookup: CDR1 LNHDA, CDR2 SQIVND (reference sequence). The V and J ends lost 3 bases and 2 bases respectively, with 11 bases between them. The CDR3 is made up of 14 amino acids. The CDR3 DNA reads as TGTGCCAGTAGTATTTCCCGGGGGACCTACGAGCAGTACTTC. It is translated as CASSISRGTYEQYF.

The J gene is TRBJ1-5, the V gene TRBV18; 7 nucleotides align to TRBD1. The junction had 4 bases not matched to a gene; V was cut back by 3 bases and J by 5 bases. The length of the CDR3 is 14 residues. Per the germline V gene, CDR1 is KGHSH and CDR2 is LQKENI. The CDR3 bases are TGTGCCAGCTCACCCGACAGGGAGTATCAGCCCCAGCATTTT. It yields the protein CASSPDREYQPQHF. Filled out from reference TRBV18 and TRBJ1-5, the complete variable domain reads NAGVMQNPRHLVRRRGQEARLRCSPMKGHSHVYWYRQLPEEGLKFMVYLQKENIIDESGMPKERFSAEFPKEGPSILRIQQVVRGDSAAYFCASSPDREYQPQHFGDGTRLSIL.

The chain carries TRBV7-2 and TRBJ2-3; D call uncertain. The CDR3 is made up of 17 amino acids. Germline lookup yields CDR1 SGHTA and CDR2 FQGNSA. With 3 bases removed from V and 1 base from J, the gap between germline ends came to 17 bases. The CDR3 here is CASSFSNPSLGTDTQYF. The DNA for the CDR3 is TGTGCCAGCAGCTTTTCTAATCCCTCTCTAGGCACAGATACGCAGTATTTT.

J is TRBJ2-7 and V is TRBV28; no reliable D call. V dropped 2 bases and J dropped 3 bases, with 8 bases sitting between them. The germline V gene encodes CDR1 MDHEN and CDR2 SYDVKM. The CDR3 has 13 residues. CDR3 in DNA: TGTGCCAGCAGTTTAGTTTCTGGCTACGAGCAGTACTTC. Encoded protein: CASSLVSGYEQYF.

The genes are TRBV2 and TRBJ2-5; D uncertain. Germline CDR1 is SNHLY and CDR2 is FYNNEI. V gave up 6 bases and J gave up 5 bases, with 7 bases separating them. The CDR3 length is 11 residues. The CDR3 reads CASRVVETQYF. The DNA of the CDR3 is TGTGCCAGCAGGGTAGTGGAGACCCAGTACTTC.

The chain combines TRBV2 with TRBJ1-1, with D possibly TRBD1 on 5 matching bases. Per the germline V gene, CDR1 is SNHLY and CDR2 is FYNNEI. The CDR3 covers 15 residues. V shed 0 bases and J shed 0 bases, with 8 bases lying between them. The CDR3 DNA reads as TGTGCCAGCAGTGAAGCAGTCAGGGTGAACACTGAAGCTTTCTTT. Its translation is CASSEAVRVNTEAFF.

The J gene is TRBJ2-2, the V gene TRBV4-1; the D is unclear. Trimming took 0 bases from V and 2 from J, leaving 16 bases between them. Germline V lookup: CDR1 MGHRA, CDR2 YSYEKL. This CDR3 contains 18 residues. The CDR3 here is CASSQEVRWARNTGELFF. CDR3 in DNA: TGCGCCAGCAGCCAAGAAGTGCGGTGGGCCCGAAACACCGGGGAGCTGTTTTTT.